The 10 T cell receptor beta chains below were found in one sample sequenced in a study of shared clonotypes between healthy human individuals (dated by TCRdb to about 2020). To prepare the library, the immunoSEQ multiplex PCR assay was applied. The clones in this table, taken by TCRdb from immuneACCESS, are in-frame only. Not every clone is retained; where verified, under half of the shortfall comes from an unresolved V gene, and the cause of the rest is unknown. This sample holds around 1.4 million clones; approximately 98.5% were observed only once. Jointly, the top ten make up about 0.35% of the sample. Specimen: naive CD4+ T cells sorted from blood. The sample's cell subset or site label, in plain terms: CD45RA+ positively selected. These TCRs come from a man between 25 and 39 years old in good health.

A remark on this clone: One end of the junction varies from germline; a read error may be responsible. The chain employs TRBV28 and TRBJ1-5; the D gene is possibly TRBD1 (5 bases). This CDR3 spans 14 amino acids. Germline CDR1 and CDR2: MDHEN and SYDVKM. DNA of the CDR3: TGTGCCAGCAGTTCTACAGGCAGCAATCGGCCCCAGCATTTT. Its protein is CASSSTGSNRPQHF.

The CDR3 DNA follows: TGTGCCAGCAGTGGGGCAGTGGGGCAGTTCTTC. Translation: CASSGAVGQFF. This chain uses TRBV25-1 with TRBJ2-1; D gene ambiguous. The CDR3 covers 11 residues. Trimming stripped 4 bases from V and 12 bases from J, with 10 bases between. Germline V gives CDR1 MGHDK, CDR2 SYGVNS.

This clone was seen once. This rearrangement joins TRBV7-6 to TRBJ2-5; 10 bases are shared with TRBD2. CDR1 and CDR2 from the germline V gene are SGHVS and FNYEAQ. This CDR3 spans 16 amino acids. V shed 3 bases and J 1 base; nucleotides not matched to a gene: 5. The DNA of the CDR3 is TGTGCCAGCAGCTTTTCTAGCGGGAGACTCCAAGAGACCCAGTACTTC. Translation: CASSFSSGRLQETQYF.

The count of this clone is one. The genes are TRBV27 and TRBJ2-3; perhaps TRBD2 as D (7 bases). This CDR3 is 15 amino acids long. Trimming removed 3 bases from V and 2 bases from J, with 12 bases in between. Germline V gives CDR1 MNHEY, CDR2 SMNVEV (reference sequence). The CDR3 coding sequence is TGTGCCAGCAGTTTGCGGGGGCCTTACACAGATACGCAGTATTTT. It translates to CASSLRGPYTDTQYF.

V and J are TRBV11-2 and TRBJ1-4; D gene uncertain. The CDR3 is 13 residues long. The V end was cut by 3 bases, the J end by 2 bases, with 4 bases between. CDR1 and CDR2 (germline): SGHAT, FQNNGV. Written as DNA, the CDR3 is TGTGCCAGCAGCTTCGGCACTAATGAAAAACTGTTTTTT. As protein: CASSFGTNEKLFF.

This rearrangement joins TRBV5-1 to TRBJ2-1, with a tentative D call TRBD2 (5 bases). CDR1 and CDR2 (germline): SGHRS, YFSETQ. V lost 1 base and J lost 2, with 22 bases in between. The CDR3 has 19 amino acids. CDR3 coding DNA: TGCGCCAGCAGCTTGACGTTTACGGCGCGGGCTAATACCTACAATGAGCAGTTCTTC. It specifies CASSLTFTARANTYNEQFF.

This chain joins TRBV7-3 and TRBJ2-3, with 9 bases lining up with TRBD2. CDR3 length: 17 residues. CDR1 is SGHTA, CDR2 FQGTGA, per germline. With 4 bases clipped from V and 6 bases from J, the junction kept 14 bases outside the gene matches. DNA for the CDR3: TGTGCCAGCAGCTCAAGGGGGAGTAGCGGGAGACCCGATACGCAGTATTTT. Its translation: CASSSRGSSGRPDTQYF.

V usage is TRBV9 and J usage is TRBJ2-1, with TRBD1 matching over 9 bases. CDR3 length: 15 amino acids. Germline trimming cut 3 bases from V and 9 bases from J; bases unmatched to any gene: 10. Germline CDR1 SGDLS, CDR2 YYNGEE. CDR3 nucleotide sequence: TGTGCCAGCAGCGCCGGGACAGGGCTTTTTGGTGAGCAGTTCTTC. This sequence encodes CASSAGTGLFGEQFF.

The chain has TRBV4-1 and TRBJ2-7; 9 bases are shared with TRBD2. The CDR3 covers 18 residues. J was trimmed by 2 bases and V by 0 bases; bases with no gene match: 11. Germline V gene sequence: CDR1 MGHRA, CDR2 YSYEKL. CDR3 region: CASSQDRGLAAFAYEQYF. The CDR3 DNA reads TGCGCCAGCAGCCAAGATCGGGGACTAGCAGCCTTCGCCTACGAGCAGTACTTC.

A single count supports this clone. This specimen includes other DNA sequences encoding the same CDR3. The chain links TRBV18 to TRBJ2-5, with TRBD1 matching 9 bases. CDR3 length: 14 amino acids. CDR1 KGHSH and CDR2 LQKENI come from the germline V gene. Trimming at V came to 3 bases and at J to 5 bases, leaving 4 bases not matched to a gene. CDR3 sequence reads: CASSPPTGGETQYF. The CDR3 coding sequence is TGTGCCAGCTCACCTCCGACAGGGGGTGAGACCCAGTACTTC.